This TCR beta chain derives from a study of regulatory T cells in long-lasting Graves disease. At least ten counts were recorded for this clonotype. Time point described: newly diagnosed GD, antithyroid drugs for less than 3 months. The TCR library was prepared using RNA isolated from PBMCs. The germline CDR1 and CDR2 sequences are SQVTM and ANQGSEA. This CDR3 has 13 residues. Trimming shortened V by 7 bases and J by 4 bases, and 16 bases separated the two germline ends. According to the study, TCR beta libraries were built with iRepertoire HTBI primers and CDR3-region Arm-PCR. Each CDR3 protein is one row after TCRdb ran MiXCR on the multiplex PCR reads. The sample consists of hundreds of thousands of distinct CDR3 sequences, 15% to 20% of them appearing once. The sample also formed part of further work on T cells in Graves' hyperthyroidism and ophthalmopathy.

The clonotype was recovered from a woman aged 35 to 60 with Graves disease. Sequences were derived from peripheral blood mononuclear cells (PBMCs), sampled at new diagnosis, from a patient treated with antithyroid drugs. The chain is built from TRBV29-1 and TRBJ1-1; D is uncertain. The CDR3 reads CSAGGVGGTEAFF. CDR3 DNA: TGCAGCGCCGGTGGGGTGGGCGGCACTGAAGCTTTCTTT.